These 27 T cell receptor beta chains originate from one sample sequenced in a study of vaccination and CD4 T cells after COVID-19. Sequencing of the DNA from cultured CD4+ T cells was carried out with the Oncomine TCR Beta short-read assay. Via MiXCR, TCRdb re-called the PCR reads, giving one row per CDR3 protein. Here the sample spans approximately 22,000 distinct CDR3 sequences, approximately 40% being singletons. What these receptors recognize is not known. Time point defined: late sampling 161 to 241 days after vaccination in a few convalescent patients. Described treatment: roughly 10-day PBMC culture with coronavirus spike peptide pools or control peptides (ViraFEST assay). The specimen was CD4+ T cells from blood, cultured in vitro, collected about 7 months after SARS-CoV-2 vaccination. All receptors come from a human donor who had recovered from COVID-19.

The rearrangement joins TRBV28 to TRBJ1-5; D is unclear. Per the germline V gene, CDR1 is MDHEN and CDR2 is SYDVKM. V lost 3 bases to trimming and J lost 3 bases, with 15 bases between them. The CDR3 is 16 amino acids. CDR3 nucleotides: TGTGCCAGCAGTTTCTGGGATGGGATGGACAATCAGCCCCAGCATTTT. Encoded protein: CASSFWDGMDNQPQHF. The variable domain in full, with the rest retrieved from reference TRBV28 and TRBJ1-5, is DVKVTQSSRYLVKRTGEKVFLECVQDMDHENMFWYRQDPGLGLRLIYFSYDVKMKEKGDIPEGYSVSREKKERFSLILESASTNQTSMYLCASSFWDGMDNQPQHFGDGTRLSIL.

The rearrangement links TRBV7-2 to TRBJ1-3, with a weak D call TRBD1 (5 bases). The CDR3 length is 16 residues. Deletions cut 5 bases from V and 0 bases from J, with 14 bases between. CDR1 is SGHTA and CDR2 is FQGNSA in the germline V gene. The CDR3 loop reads CASSRISQGSGNTIYF. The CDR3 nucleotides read TGTGCCAGCAGCCGGATATCTCAGGGCTCTGGAAACACCATATATTTT.

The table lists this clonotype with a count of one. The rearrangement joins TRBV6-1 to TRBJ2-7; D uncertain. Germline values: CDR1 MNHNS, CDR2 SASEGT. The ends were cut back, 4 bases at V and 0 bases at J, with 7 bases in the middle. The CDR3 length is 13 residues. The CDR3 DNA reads TGTGCCAGCAGTGTGTCCGGCTCCTACGAGCAGTACTTC. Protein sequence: CASSVSGSYEQYF.

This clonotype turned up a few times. Here the CDR3 DNA reads TGTGCCAGCACCCATTGGGTAGCGGGCTCCTACGAGCAGTACTTC. The encoded protein is CASTHWVAGSYEQYF. V gene TRBV28 combines with J gene TRBJ2-7; 7 nucleotides line up with TRBD2. V lost 7 bases and J lost 0; bases outside the gene matches: 9. The CDR3 has 15 amino acids. The V gene's germline CDR1 is MDHEN and CDR2 SYDVKM.

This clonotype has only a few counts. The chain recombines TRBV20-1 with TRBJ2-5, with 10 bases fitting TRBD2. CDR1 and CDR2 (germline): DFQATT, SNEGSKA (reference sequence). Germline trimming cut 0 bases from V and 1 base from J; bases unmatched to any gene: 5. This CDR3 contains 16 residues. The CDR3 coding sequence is TGCAGTGCTAGAGATTCCAGCGGGAGGGCCCAAGAGACCCAGTACTTC. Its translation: CSARDSSGRAQETQYF.

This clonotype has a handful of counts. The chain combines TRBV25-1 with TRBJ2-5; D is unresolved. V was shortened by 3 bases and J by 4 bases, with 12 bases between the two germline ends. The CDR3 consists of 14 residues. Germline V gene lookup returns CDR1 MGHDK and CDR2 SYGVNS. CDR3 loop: CASSDSVGIETQYF. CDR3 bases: TGTGCCAGCAGTGATTCTGTGGGGATAGAGACCCAGTACTTC. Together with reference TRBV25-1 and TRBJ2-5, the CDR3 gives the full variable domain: EADIYQTPRYLVIGTGKKITLECSQTMGHDKMYWYQQDPGMELHLIHYSYGVNSTEKGDLSSESTVSRIRTEHFPLTLESARPSHTSQYLCASSDSVGIETQYFGPGTRLLVL.

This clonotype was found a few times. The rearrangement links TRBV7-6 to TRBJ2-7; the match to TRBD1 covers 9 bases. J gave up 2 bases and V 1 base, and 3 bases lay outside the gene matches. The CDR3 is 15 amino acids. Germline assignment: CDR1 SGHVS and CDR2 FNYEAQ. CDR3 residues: CASSLGQGGTYEQYF. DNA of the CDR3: TGTGCCAGCAGCTTAGGACAGGGGGGCACCTACGAGCAGTACTTC.

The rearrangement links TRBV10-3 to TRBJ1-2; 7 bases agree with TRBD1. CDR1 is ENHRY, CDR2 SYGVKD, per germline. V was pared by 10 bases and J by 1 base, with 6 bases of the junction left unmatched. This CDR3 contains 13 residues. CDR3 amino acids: CATIDRVNYGYTF. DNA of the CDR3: TGTGCCACCATTGACAGGGTTAACTATGGCTACACCTTC.

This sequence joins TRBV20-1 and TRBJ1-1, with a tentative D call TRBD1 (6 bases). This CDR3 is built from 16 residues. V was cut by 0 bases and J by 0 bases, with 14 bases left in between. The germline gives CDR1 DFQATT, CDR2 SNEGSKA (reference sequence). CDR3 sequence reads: CSARDRDTGLNTEAFF. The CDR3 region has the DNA TGCAGTGCTAGAGATAGAGACACAGGGCTGAACACTGAAGCTTTCTTT.

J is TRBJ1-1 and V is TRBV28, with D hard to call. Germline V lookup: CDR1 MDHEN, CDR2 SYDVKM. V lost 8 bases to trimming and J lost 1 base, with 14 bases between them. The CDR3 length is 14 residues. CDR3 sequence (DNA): TGTGCCAGCGGCGGTGGACCAGCGAACACTGAAGCTTTCTTT. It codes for CASGGGPANTEAFF.

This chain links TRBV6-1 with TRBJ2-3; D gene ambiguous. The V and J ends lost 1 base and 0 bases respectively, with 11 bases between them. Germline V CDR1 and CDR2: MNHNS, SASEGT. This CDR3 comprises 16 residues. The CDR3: CASSEGSGPSTDTQYF. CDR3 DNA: TGTGCCAGCAGTGAAGGATCGGGCCCGAGCACAGATACGCAGTATTTT.

CDR3 in DNA: TGTGCCAGCAGAGGGACACTAAGCACAGATACGCAGTATTTT. Translation: CASRGTLSTDTQYF. This sequence joins TRBV27 and TRBJ2-3, with D possibly matching TRBD1 (6 bases). V was pared by 6 bases and J by 0 bases, with 10 bases between. CDR3 length equals 14 residues. Germline assignment: CDR1 MNHEY and CDR2 SMNVEV (reference sequence).

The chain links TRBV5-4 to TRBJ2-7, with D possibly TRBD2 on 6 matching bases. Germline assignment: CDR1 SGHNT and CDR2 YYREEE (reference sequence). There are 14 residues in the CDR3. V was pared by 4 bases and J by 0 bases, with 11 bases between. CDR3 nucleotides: TGTGCCAGCAGCCGGGACTTCCACTCCTACGAGCAGTACTTC. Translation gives CASSRDFHSYEQYF.

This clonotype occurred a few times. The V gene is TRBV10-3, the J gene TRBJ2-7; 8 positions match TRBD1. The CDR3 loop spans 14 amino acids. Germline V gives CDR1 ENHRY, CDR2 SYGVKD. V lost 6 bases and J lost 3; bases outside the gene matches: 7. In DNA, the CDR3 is TGTGCCATCAGGGGGACAGGTCCAGGCTACGAGCAGTACTTC. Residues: CAIRGTGPGYEQYF.

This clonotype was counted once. The CDR3 protein is CSVTTGLNTEAFF. CDR3 nucleotide sequence: TGCAGCGTTACAACAGGGTTGAACACTGAAGCTTTCTTT. The genes are TRBV29-1 and TRBJ1-1; TRBD1 is a possible D gene (6 bases). CDR3 length: 13 residues. CDR1 and CDR2 (germline): SQVTM, ANQGSEA. Trimming stripped 5 bases from V and 0 bases from J, with 10 bases between.

Here the CDR3 reads CASSLGQAETQYF. CDR3 nucleotides: TGTGCCAGCTCCCTCGGACAGGCGGAGACCCAGTACTTC. The V gene is TRBV18, the J gene TRBJ2-5; 7 bases are shared with TRBD1. The germline gives CDR1 KGHSH, CDR2 LQKENI. J gave up 5 bases and V 6 bases, and 6 bases lay outside the gene matches. CDR3 length equals 13 residues.

CDR3 amino acids: CAIRDQGYEQYF. Here the CDR3 DNA reads TGTGCCATCCGTGACCAGGGCTACGAGCAGTACTTC. The chain couples TRBV28 to TRBJ2-7; weak D call: TRBD1 (5 bases). With 10 bases removed from V and 3 bases from J, the gap between germline ends came to 13 bases. The CDR3 is made up of 12 amino acids. Germline V gene data show CDR1 as MDHEN and CDR2 as SYDVKM.

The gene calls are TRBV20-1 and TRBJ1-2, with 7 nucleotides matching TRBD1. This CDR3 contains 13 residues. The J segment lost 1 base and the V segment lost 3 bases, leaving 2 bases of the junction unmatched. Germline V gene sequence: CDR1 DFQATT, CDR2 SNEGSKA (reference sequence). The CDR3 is CSASNRGNYGYTF. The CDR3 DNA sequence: TGCAGTGCTAGTAACAGGGGTAACTATGGCTACACCTTC.

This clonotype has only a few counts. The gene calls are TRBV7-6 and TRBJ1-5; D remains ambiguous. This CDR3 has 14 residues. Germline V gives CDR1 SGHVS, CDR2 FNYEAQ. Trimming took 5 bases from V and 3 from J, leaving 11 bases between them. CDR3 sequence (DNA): TGTGCCAGCAGCCGAGGAGGGAACAATCAGCCCCAGCATTTT. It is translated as CASSRGGNNQPQHF.

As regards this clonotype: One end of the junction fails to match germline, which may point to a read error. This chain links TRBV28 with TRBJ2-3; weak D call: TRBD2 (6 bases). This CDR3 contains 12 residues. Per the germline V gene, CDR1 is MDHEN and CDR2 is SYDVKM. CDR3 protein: CASSSGGISQYF. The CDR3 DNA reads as TGTGCCAGTAGTTCGGGCGGGATCTCGCAGTATTTT.

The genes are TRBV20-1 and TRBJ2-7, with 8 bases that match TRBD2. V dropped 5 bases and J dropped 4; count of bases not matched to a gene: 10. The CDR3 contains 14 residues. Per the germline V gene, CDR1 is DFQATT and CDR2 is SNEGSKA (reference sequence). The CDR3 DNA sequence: TGCAGTGCTCGGAAAGCGGGAGTAAGGTACGAGCAGTACTTC. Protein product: CSARKAGVRYEQYF.

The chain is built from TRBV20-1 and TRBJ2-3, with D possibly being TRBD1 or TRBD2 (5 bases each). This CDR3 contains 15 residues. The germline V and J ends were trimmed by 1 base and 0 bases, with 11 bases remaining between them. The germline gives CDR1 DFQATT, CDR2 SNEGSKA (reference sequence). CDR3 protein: CSARVVGPSTDTQYF. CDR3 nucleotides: TGCAGTGCTAGAGTGGTGGGACCTAGCACAGATACGCAGTATTTT.

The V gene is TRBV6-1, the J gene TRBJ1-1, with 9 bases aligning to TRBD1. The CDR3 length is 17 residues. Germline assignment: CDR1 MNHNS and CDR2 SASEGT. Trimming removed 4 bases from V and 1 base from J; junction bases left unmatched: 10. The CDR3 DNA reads TGTGCCAGCAGTGGTCCGGGACAGGGATTTTCGAACACTGAAGCTTTCTTT. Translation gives CASSGPGQGFSNTEAFF.

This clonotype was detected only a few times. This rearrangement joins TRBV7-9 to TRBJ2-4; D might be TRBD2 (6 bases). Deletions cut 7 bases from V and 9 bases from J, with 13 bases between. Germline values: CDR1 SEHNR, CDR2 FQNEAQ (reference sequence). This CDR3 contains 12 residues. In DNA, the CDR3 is TGTGCCAGCACCACGCGGGAAGGCATTCAGTACTTC. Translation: CASTTREGIQYF.

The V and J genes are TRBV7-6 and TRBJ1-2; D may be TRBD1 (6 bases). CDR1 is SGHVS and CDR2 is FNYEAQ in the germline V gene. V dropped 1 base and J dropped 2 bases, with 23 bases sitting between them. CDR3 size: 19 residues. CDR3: CASSLEGGQGTSKNYGYTF. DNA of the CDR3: TGTGCCAGCAGCTTAGAGGGGGGGCAGGGGACCTCCAAAAACTATGGCTACACCTTC. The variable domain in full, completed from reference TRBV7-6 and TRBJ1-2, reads GAGVSQSPRYKVTKRGQDVALRCDPISGHVSLYWYRQALGQGPEFLTYFNYEAQQDKSGLPNDRFSAERPEGSISTLTIQRTEQRDSAMYRCASSLEGGQGTSKNYGYTFGSGTRLTVV.

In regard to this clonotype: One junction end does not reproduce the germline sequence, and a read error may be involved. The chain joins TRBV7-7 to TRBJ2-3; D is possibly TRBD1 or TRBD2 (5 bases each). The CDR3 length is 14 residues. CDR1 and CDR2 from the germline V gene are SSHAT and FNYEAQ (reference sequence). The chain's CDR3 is CASSKRDGTDTQYF. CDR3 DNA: TGTGCTAGCAGCAAACGGGACGGCACAGATACGCAGTATTTT.

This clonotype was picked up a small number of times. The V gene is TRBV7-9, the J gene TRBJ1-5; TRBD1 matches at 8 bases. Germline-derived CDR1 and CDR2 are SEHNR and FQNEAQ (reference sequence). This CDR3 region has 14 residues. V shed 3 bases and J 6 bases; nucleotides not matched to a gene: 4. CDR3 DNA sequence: TGTGCCAGCAGCTTCCCAGGGGGCGGTCAGCCCCAGCATTTT. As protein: CASSFPGGGQPQHF.